A selection of T cell receptor beta chains follows, all from one sample in a study of blood T cell repertoires in COVID-19. Clones were read by immunoSEQ multiplex PCR, and TCRdb kept only the in-frame ones, dropping some. Here the sample spans approximately 200,000 clones, about 86% being singletons. The specimen sequenced was peripheral blood. The receptors originated from a man in his sixties who had recovered from COVID-19. CDR3s include the opening cysteine and the closing phenylalanine or tryptophan. The D gene is left open where the match is weak. The listing skips clone size in some rows; elsewhere it reads once, few, many or a size class.

D	V	J	size	DNA	CDR3
TRBD1	TRBV5-1	TRBJ1-4	once	TGCGCCAGCAGCTCCGAAGGACAGGGGGCTTTAAGTAATGAAAAACTGTTTTTT	CASSSEGQGALSNEKLFF
NA	TRBV28	TRBJ1-4	NA	TGTGCCAGCGGCCAGGGTTGGGAAAAACTGTTTTTT	CASGQGWEKLFF
TRBD2	TRBV6-1	TRBJ2-3	NA	TGTGCCAGCAGTGAATGGGGAGGGAGCACAGATACGCAGTATTTT	CASSEWGGSTDTQYF
TRBD1	TRBV27	TRBJ1-6	few	TGTGCCAGCAGTCGGGACAGGGGAAATTCACCCCTCCACTTT	CASSRDRGNSPLHF
TRBD1	TRBV19	TRBJ1-2	NA	TGTGCCAGTAGTACCAGGACAGGGCCTAACTATGGCTACACCTTC	CASSTRTGPNYGYTF
NA	TRBV11-2	TRBJ1-1	NA	TGTGCCAGCAGCTTAGATCGGACACAAGCTTTCTTT	CASSLDRTQAFF
TRBD1	TRBV7-9	TRBJ2-1	NA	TGTGCCAGCAGTAATCCCGGGACAGTGATTAATGAGCAGTTCTTC	CASSNPGTVINEQFF
NA	TRBV14	TRBJ2-3	NA	TGTGCCAGCAGCCAAGATCCCCGGGCGGGGCACACAGATACGCAGTATTTT	CASSQDPRAGHTDTQYF
NA	TRBV6-1	TRBJ1-2	NA	TGTGCCAGCAGTGAAGTGGGGGCGGCTAACTATGGCTACACCTTC	CASSEVGAANYGYTF
TRBD2	TRBV5-1	TRBJ2-1	NA	TGCGCCAGCAGCTTCCAACTAGCGGGAGCTTACAATGAGCAGTTCTTC	CASSFQLAGAYNEQFF
TRBD1	TRBV11-2	TRBJ1-1	NA	TGTGCCAGCAGCTTCTTTGGGACAGCTCCTGAAGCTTTCTTT	CASSFFGTAPEAFF
TRBD1	TRBV6-5	TRBJ1-2	NA	TGTGCCAGCAGTTTGGGACAGCTACTCTATGGCTACACCTTC	CASSLGQLLYGYTF
TRBD2	TRBV5-1	TRBJ2-7	NA	TGCGCCAGCAGTTGGGAGGGGCGGACCGAGCAGTACTTC	CASSWEGRTEQYF
TRBD1	TRBV14	TRBJ1-2	NA	TGTGCCAGCAGCCTCGGACAGGCTCTATCCTATGGCTACACCTTC	CASSLGQALSYGYTF
TRBD2	TRBV9	TRBJ2-2	once	TGTGCCAGCAGCGCCGTCGGACAGCGGGAGAGCACCGGGGAGCTGTTTTTT	CASSAVGQRESTGELFF
NA	TRBV5-6	TRBJ1-1	NA	TGTGCCAGCAGCTCATTTAAGGGGCCGATGAACACTGAAGCTTTCTTT	CASSSFKGPMNTEAFF
TRBD1	TRBV15	TRBJ1-4	few	TGTGCCACCCGGACAGGGGGCATAAGAACTAATGAAAAACTGTTTTTT	CATRTGGIRTNEKLFF
NA	TRBV2	TRBJ2-5	NA	TGTGCCAGCAGTCCGGGACTGACGCAAGAGACCCAGTACTTC	CASSPGLTQETQYF
TRBD2	TRBV19	TRBJ2-5	NA	TGTGCCAGTAGTATACGGTTGGCGGGAGGGCAGCATGAGACCCAGTACTTC	CASSIRLAGGQHETQYF
NA	TRBV13	TRBJ2-7	once	TGTGCCAGCAGCTTGCGCCACTCCTACGAGCAGTACTTC	CASSLRHSYEQYF
NA	TRBV10-1	TRBJ2-7	NA	TGCGCCAGCAGTGAGGGCAACCTCTACGAGCAGTACTTC	CASSEGNLYEQYF
TRBD1	TRBV3-1/TRBV3-2	TRBJ2-2	NA	TGTGCCGGCGGGACAGGTCTGAACACCGGGGAGCTGTTTTTT	CAGGTGLNTGELFF
TRBD1	TRBV6-6	TRBJ1-2	NA	TGTGCCAGCGAGGGGGCTAGCTATGGCTACACCTTC	CASEGASYGYTF
NA	TRBV15	TRBJ1-5	NA	TGTGCCACCAGCAGAGCGGAGGGCAATCAGCCCCAGCATTTT	CATSRAEGNQPQHF
NA	TRBV6-5	TRBJ2-3	NA	TGTGCCACGCACAGGGAACCCGGAGATACGCAGTATTTT	CATHREPGDTQYF
NA	TRBV2	TRBJ1-4	NA	TGTGCCAGCAGTATGTGGGCAGGCGAAGAAAAACTGTTTTTT	CASSMWAGEEKLFF
TRBD1	TRBV28	TRBJ1-2	NA	TGTGCCAGCAGTGGCCCGGGACAGGATAACTATGGCTACACCTTC	CASSGPGQDNYGYTF
NA	TRBV2	TRBJ1-1	few	TGTGCCAGCAGTGAAGGGGGGCGGTGGGCTTTCTTT	CASSEGGRWAFF
NA	TRBV5-1	TRBJ1-3	NA	TGCGCCAGCTCTACGTCTGGAAACACCATATATTTT	CASSTSGNTIYF
NA	TRBV7-2	TRBJ2-5	NA	TGTGCCACCTCCGGGGGGCCCCAAGAGACCCAGTACTTC	CATSGGPQETQYF
TRBD1	TRBV27	TRBJ1-5	NA	TGTGCCAGCAGTCCCGGGCAGGGGGTCAATCAGCCCCAGCATTTT	CASSPGQGVNQPQHF
TRBD2	TRBV3-1/TRBV3-2	TRBJ2-3	NA	TGTGCCAGCAGGCGGGGGGTTGGCACAGATACGCAGTATTTT	CASRRGVGTDTQYF